The entry that follows covers one T cell receptor (beta chain) sequence. This sample was included in a study of response to subunit inactivated influenza vaccine. Per germline, CDR1 SGDLS and CDR2 YYNGEE. The CDR3 length is 15 residues. Trimming removed 0 bases from V and 4 bases from J, with 11 bases in between. TCRdb used MiXCR to reprocess the RT-PCR reads, holding one entry per CDR3 protein. The sample includes more than 500,000 distinct CDR3 sequences, about 11% of them seen just once. The same specimen was also included in a second study, on T cells expressing NK-cell markers. In that study: For TCR beta, cDNA was produced by 5'RACE template switching with UMIs. Each TCR beta repertoire originated in sorted T cells that were CD3+CD56+NKG2C+, CD3+CD56+NKG2C- or CD3+CD56-NKG2C+. Each of a handful of donors carried dominant NKG2C+ clonotypes accounting for about 1.0-7.0% of CD8+ T cells.

V is TRBV9 and J is TRBJ2-1; tentative D call: TRBD1 (6 bases). The clonotype comes from a man between 50 and 59 years old who received an inactivated influenza vaccine. This material consisted of PBMCs from blood, taken on the day of vaccination. The CDR3: CASSVGGDKYNEQFF. The CDR3 DNA sequence: TGTGCCAGCAGCGTAGGTGGGGACAAATACAATGAGCAGTTCTTC.